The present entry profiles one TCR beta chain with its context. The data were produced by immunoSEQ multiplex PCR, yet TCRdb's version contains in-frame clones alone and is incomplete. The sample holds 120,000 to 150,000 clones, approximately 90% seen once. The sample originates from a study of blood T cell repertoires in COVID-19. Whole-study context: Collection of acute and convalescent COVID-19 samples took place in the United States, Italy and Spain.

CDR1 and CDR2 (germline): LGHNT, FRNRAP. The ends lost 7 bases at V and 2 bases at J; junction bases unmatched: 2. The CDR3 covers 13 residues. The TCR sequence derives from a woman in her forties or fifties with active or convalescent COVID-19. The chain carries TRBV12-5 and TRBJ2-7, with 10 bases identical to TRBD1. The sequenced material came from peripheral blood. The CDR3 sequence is CASAGQGAYEQYF. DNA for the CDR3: TGTGCTAGTGCTGGACAGGGGGCCTACGAGCAGTACTTC.